This entry describes one TCR beta chain. Its antigen is still unknown. The data derive from a study of CD4 T cell repertoires in COVID-19. Data came from immunoSEQ multiplex PCR; TCRdb stores just in-frame clones and leaves some out. The repertoire holds approximately 75,000 clones, with 83% as singletons. The CDR3 loop spans 18 amino acids. Germline CDR1 MGHDK, CDR2 SYGVNS. V lost 0 bases and J lost 0; bases outside the gene matches: 9. Study-wide findings and caveats: Sharing of several most expanded SARS-CoV-2-reactive clonotypes across memory subsets suggested intraclonal diversification.

Donors had recovered from mild-to-severe COVID-19. The chain employs TRBV25-1 and TRBJ2-3, with 7 bases identical to TRBD1. This receptor was identified in a human donor who had COVID-19. Sample: CD4+ T cells from peripheral blood, taken after recovery from COVID-19. The chain's CDR3 is CASSEYRGYRGSTDTQYF. CDR3 nucleotides: TGTGCCAGCAGTGAATACCGGGGTTACAGGGGCAGCACAGATACGCAGTATTTT.